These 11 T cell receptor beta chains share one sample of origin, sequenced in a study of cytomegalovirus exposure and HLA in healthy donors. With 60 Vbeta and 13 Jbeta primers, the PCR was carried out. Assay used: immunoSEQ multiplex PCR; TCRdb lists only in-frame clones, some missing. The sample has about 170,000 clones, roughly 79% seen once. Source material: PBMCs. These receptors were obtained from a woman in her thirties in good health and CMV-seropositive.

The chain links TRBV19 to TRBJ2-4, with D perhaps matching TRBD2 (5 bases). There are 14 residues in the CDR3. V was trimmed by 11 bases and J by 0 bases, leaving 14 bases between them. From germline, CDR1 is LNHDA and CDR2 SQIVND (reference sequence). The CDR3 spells CAPWRGLAKNIQYF. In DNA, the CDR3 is TGTGCCCCATGGAGAGGACTAGCCAAAAACATTCAGTACTTC.

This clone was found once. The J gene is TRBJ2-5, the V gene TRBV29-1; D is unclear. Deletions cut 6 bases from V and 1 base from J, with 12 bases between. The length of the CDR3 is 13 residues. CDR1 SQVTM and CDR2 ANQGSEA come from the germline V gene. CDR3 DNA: TGCAGCGTCTTTGACTCCTTCCAAGAGACCCAGTACTTC. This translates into CSVFDSFQETQYF. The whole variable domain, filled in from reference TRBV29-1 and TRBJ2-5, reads SAVISQKPSRDICQRGTSLTIQCQVDSQVTMMFWYRQQPGQSLTLIATANQGSEATYESGFVIDKFPISRPNLTFSTLTVSNMSPEDSSIYLCSVFDSFQETQYFGPGTRLLVL.

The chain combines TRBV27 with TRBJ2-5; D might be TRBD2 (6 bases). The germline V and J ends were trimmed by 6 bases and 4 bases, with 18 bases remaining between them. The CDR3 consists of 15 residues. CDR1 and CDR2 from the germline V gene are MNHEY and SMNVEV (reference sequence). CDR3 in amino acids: CASSFRRGAGETQYF. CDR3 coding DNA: TGTGCCAGCAGCTTCAGGAGGGGCGCGGGAGAGACCCAGTACTTC.

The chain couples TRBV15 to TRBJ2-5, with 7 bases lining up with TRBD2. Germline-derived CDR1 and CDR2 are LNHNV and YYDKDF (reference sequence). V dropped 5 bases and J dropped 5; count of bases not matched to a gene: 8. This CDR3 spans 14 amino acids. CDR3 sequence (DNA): TGTGCCACCAGCGGGGGGGGGTTCTCGGAGACCCAGTACTTC. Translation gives CATSGGGFSETQYF.

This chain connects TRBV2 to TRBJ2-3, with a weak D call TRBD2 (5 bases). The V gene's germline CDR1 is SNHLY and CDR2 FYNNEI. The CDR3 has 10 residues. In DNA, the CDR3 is TGTGCATTGGAGGTGAATACGCAGTATTTT. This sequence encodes CALEVNTQYF.

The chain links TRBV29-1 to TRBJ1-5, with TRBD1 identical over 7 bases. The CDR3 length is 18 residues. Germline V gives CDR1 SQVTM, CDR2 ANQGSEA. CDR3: CTLTRRQGTSIRHQPQHF. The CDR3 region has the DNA TGCACCTTGACACGGCGACAGGGAACCTCCATTCGACATCAGCCCCAGCATTTT.

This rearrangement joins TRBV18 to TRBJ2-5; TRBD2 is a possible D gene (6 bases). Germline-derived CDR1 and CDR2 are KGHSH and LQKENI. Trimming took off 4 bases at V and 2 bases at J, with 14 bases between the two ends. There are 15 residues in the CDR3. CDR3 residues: CASSQGGAKQETQYF. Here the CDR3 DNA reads TGTGCCAGCTCACAGGGCGGGGCAAAGCAAGAGACCCAGTACTTC.

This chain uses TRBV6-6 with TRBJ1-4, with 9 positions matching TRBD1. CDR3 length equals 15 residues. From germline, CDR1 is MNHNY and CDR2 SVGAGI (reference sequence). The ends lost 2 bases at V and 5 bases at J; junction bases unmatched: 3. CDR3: CASSYGTGINEKLFF. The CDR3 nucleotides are TGTGCCAGCAGTTACGGGACAGGGATAAATGAAAAACTGTTTTTT.

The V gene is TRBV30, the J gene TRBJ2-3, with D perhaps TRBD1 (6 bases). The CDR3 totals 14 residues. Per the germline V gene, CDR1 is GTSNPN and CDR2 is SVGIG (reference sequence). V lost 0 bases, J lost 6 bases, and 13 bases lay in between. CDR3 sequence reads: CAWSVGGSDDTQYF. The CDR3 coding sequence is TGTGCCTGGAGTGTAGGGGGTTCCGATGATACGCAGTATTTT.

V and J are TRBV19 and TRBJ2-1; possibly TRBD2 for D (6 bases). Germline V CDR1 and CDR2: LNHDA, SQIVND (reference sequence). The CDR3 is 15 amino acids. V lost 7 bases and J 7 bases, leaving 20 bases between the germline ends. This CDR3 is CASNRDSNKGNEQFF. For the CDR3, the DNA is TGTGCCAGTAATCGGGACTCAAACAAAGGGAATGAGCAGTTCTTC.

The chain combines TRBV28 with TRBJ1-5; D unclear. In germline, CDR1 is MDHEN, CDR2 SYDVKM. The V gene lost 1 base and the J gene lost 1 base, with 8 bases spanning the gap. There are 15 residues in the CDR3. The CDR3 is CASSLLFGSNQPQHF. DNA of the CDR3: TGTGCCAGCAGTTTATTGTTCGGGAGCAATCAGCCCCAGCATTTT. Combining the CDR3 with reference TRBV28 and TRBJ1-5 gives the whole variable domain DVKVTQSSRYLVKRTGEKVFLECVQDMDHENMFWYRQDPGLGLRLIYFSYDVKMKEKGDIPEGYSVSREKKERFSLILESASTNQTSMYLCASSLLFGSNQPQHFGDGTRLSIL.